Below, 14 T cell receptor beta chains from the same sample are listed, as sequenced in a study of OX40 agonist ivuxolimab in advanced cancers. Profiling relied on immunoSEQ multiplex PCR, and the TCRdb table lists in-frame clones only, not all of them. Of tens of thousands of clones in the sample, 70% to 90% were seen once. This specimen consisted of CD4+ or CD8+ T cells sorted from blood, obtained in a trial of the OX40 agonist ivuxolimab. The receptors stem from an adult with an advanced solid tumor such as melanoma, head and neck, liver or kidney cancer.

The chain uses TRBV19 and TRBJ1-1; D call uncertain. V was pared by 11 bases and J by 0 bases, with 22 bases between. From germline, CDR1 is LNHDA and CDR2 SQIVND (reference sequence). The CDR3 covers 16 residues. CDR3 sequence (DNA): TGTGCCTCTAAAGCGGTGGAGGCAGGACTGAACACTGAAGCTTTCTTT. It is translated as CASKAVEAGLNTEAFF.

The CDR3 sequence: CASSSAQGAKNIQYF. The CDR3 DNA follows: TGTGCCAGCAGTTCCGCTCAGGGGGCCAAAAACATTCAGTACTTC. This chain connects TRBV28 to TRBJ2-4; TRBD1 might be the D (6 bases). CDR1 and CDR2 (germline): MDHEN, SYDVKM. V dropped 4 bases and J dropped 1 base, with 11 bases sitting between them. This CDR3 contains 15 residues.

CDR3 DNA: TGTGCCAGCAGCTTGGGACAGGACACTGAAGCTTTCTTT. This sequence encodes CASSLGQDTEAFF. The V call is TRBV5-4, the J call TRBJ1-1, with D tentatively TRBD1 (6 bases). Looked up from germline, CDR1 is SGHNT and CDR2 is YYREEE (reference sequence). The CDR3 extends over 13 amino acids. Trimming stripped 0 bases from V and 3 bases from J, with 6 bases between.

The rearrangement joins TRBV27 to TRBJ2-5; D perhaps matches TRBD2 (5 bases). The CDR3 extends over 13 amino acids. Germline loops: CDR1 MNHEY, CDR2 SMNVEV (reference sequence). With 5 bases removed from V and 9 bases from J, the gap between germline ends came to 16 bases. The CDR3 nucleotides are TGTGCCAGCAGTAACGGACGGGGAAGGGCCCAGTACTTC. Protein: CASSNGRGRAQYF.

The chain uses TRBV28 and TRBJ1-5, with D possibly being TRBD1 (5 bases). The germline V gene encodes CDR1 MDHEN and CDR2 SYDVKM. The ends were cut back, 6 bases at V and 7 bases at J, with 10 bases in the middle. CDR3 length equals 12 residues. The CDR3 loop is CASREGRQPQHF. The CDR3 nucleotides read TGTGCCAGCAGGGAGGGGAGGCAGCCCCAGCATTTT.

This rearrangement joins TRBV6-5 to TRBJ1-3; D might be TRBD1 (5 bases). The CDR3 contains 15 residues. Germline V gene sequence: CDR1 MNHEY, CDR2 SVGAGI. Deletions cut 0 bases from V and 4 bases from J, with 10 bases between. The CDR3 nucleotides are TGTGCCAGCAGTTACTCGGGGGTAACGGGAAACACCATATATTTT. This encodes CASSYSGVTGNTIYF.

This chain links TRBV14 with TRBJ2-3; TRBD2 is a possible D gene (7 bases). The V gene lost 2 bases and the J gene lost 14 bases, with 17 bases spanning the gap. CDR1 SGHDN and CDR2 FVKESK come from the germline V gene. The CDR3 totals 13 residues. The CDR3 DNA follows: TGTGCCAGCAGCCAAACCGCGGGGGCCCAAGTGTATTTT. Its translation: CASSQTAGAQVYF.

This clone has only a few counts. This chain joins TRBV19 and TRBJ1-5, with D uncertain. The length of the CDR3 is 13 residues. The germline CDR1 and CDR2 sequences are LNHDA and SQIVND (reference sequence). V was clipped by 3 bases and J by 5 bases, with 8 bases between them. The CDR3 DNA reads as TGTGCCAGTAGTATGGCTTTTGATCAGCCCCAGCATTTT. It specifies CASSMAFDQPQHF.

The chain has TRBV19 and TRBJ2-3, with 13 positions matching TRBD2. The CDR3 consists of 16 residues. Germline V CDR1 and CDR2: LNHDA, SQIVND (reference sequence). Germline trimming cut 5 bases from V and 4 bases from J; bases unmatched to any gene: 6. The CDR3 region is CASSRRLAGGSDTQYF. The CDR3 DNA is TGTGCCAGTAGTCGTAGACTAGCGGGAGGATCAGATACGCAGTATTTT. The whole variable domain, filled in from reference TRBV19 and TRBJ2-3, reads DGGITQSPKYLFRKEGQNVTLSCEQNLNHDAMYWYRQDPGQGLRLIYYSQIVNDFQKGDIAEGYSVSREKKESFPLTVTSAQKNPTAFYLCASSRRLAGGSDTQYFGPGTRLTVL.

The V gene is TRBV5-6, the J gene TRBJ1-4; maybe TRBD1 (5 bases). This CDR3 region has 14 residues. Per the germline V gene, CDR1 is SGHDT and CDR2 is YYEEEE. V lost 4 bases and J lost 8, with 15 bases in between. The CDR3 sequence: CASSPQGYREKLFF. The CDR3, as DNA: TGTGCCAGCAGCCCCCAGGGCTATCGGGAAAAACTGTTTTTT.

The chain employs TRBV5-4 and TRBJ2-5; TRBD1 agrees at 7 bases. V trimming: 0 bases; J trimming: 1 base; junction bases outside the gene matches: 3. The CDR3 contains 15 residues. Germline values: CDR1 SGHNT, CDR2 YYREEE (reference sequence). The CDR3 sequence is CASSLGQGPQETQYF. CDR3 nucleotides: TGTGCCAGCAGCTTGGGACAGGGCCCCCAAGAGACCCAGTACTTC.

This chain joins TRBV4-1 and TRBJ2-3, with TRBD1 matching over 11 bases. CDR1 and CDR2 from the germline V gene are MGHRA and YSYEKL. This CDR3 spans 20 amino acids. The V and J ends lost 3 bases and 0 bases, in that order; junction bases with no gene match: 14. The CDR3: CASSQAPGQGARASTDTQYF. In DNA, the CDR3 is TGCGCCAGCAGCCAGGCACCCGGACAGGGGGCAAGGGCTAGCACAGATACGCAGTATTTT.

The gene calls are TRBV1 and TRBJ2-7; TRBD2, the D gene given by the table, was not confirmed from the DNA. TRBV1 is termed a pseudogene. The CDR3 has 20 residues. Here the CDR3 reads CTSSQDPSREEFWLALEQYF. CDR3 DNA sequence: TGCACCAGCAGCCAAGATCCGTCGCGGGAGGAGTTCTGGCTAGCCCTCGAGCAGTACTTC.

The chain uses TRBV6-5 and TRBJ2-2; D unresolved. This CDR3 has 12 residues. Germline CDR1 reads MNHEY; CDR2 reads SVGAGI. V lost 8 bases, J lost 5 bases, and 9 bases lay in between. The CDR3: CASFSPTGELFF. CDR3 sequence (DNA): TGTGCCAGCTTCAGCCCGACCGGGGAGCTGTTTTTT.